The present TCR beta chain was sequenced within a study of blood T cells in healthy people across ages. Unmatched junction bases numbered 15, after V lost 6 bases and J lost 5 bases. Germline V gives CDR1 SEHNR, CDR2 FQNEAQ (reference sequence). This CDR3 contains 16 residues. Then a second PCR, running roughly 7 to 11 cycles, was carried out with a sample-barcoded 5' primer and a J-beta primer mix. Each CDR3 protein is one row after TCRdb ran MiXCR on the 5' RACE reads. The data contain 600,000 to 1,000,000 distinct CDR3 sequences, around a quarter of them singletons. This clonotype was seen more than once but under ten times. The same specimen was also included in a second study, on T cells of mothers and their children.

Sequenced sample: blood. This sequence was found in a boy younger than 18 in good health. This chain joins TRBV7-9 and TRBJ2-5; TRBD1 matches at 7 bases. The CDR3: CASRSRLTGIRETQYF. In DNA form, the CDR3 reads TGTGCCAGCAGATCTCGCCTGACAGGGATACGGGAGACCCAGTACTTC.